These T cell receptor beta chains were read from a single sample in a study of immune evolution from preneoplasia to lung adenocarcinoma. Sequencing was performed with immunoSEQ multiplex PCR; in TCRdb, only in-frame clones are kept and a portion is missing. The data hold 9,500 to 15,000 clones, with under 90% observed a single time. The sample was FFPE tissue from an adenomatous hyperplasia lung lesion. These receptors came from a person between 50 and 70 years old with lung adenocarcinoma. The CDR3 runs from the conserved cysteine through the conserved F or W. A D gene is named only where the DNA matches it firmly. Clone size is not always given. Where it is, it says once, few, many or a class for expanded clones.

TRBV6-1	NA	TRBD2	TRBJ2-3	TGTGCCAGCAGTGATAGGCACGGTTTCGGACTAGCGGGTCGGTATTTT	CASSDRHGFGLAGRYF
TRBV11-3	NA	NA	TRBJ1-1	TGTGCCAGCAGCTTTCGTACGGGGAACACTGAAGCTTTCTTT	CASSFRTGNTEAFF
TRBV5-6	NA	NA	TRBJ1-1	TGTGCCAGCAGCTTAACGGGGAACACTGAAGCTTTCTTT	CASSLTGNTEAFF
TRBV11-3	NA	NA	TRBJ2-1	TGTGCCAGCAGCTTGACTAGCAATGAGCAGTTCTTC	CASSLTSNEQFF
TRBV5-4	NA	NA	TRBJ2-3	TGTGCCAGCAGCTTGCGTATTAGCGGCACAGATACGCAGTATTTT	CASSLRISGTDTQYF
TRBV6-5	NA	NA	TRBJ1-2	TGTGCCAGCAGCCTTGGACAGTACTATGGCTACACCTTC	CASSLGQYYGYTF
TRBV25-1	NA	TRBD2	TRBJ2-2	TGTGCCAGCAAGCGGGAGACCACCGGGGAGCTGTTTTTT	CASKRETTGELFF
TRBV27	NA	NA	TRBJ2-7	TGTGCCAGCAGTTTATCCAGGACAGCCGGGCAGTACTTC	CASSLSRTAGQYF
TRBV19	once	TRBD2	TRBJ2-7	TGTGCCAGTAGTACGAGAGGACTAGCCGTACTGTACTTC	CASSTRGLAVLYF
TRBV7-6	NA	NA	TRBJ1-4	TGTGCCAGCAGCTTAGGGGGGACTCGAAATGAAAAACTGTTTTTT	CASSLGGTRNEKLFF
TRBV11-2	NA	NA	TRBJ1-3	TGTGCCAGCAGCTTAGATCTCTCGGGCGGCAGCCTTATCTCTGGAAACACCATATATTTT	CASSLDLSGGSLISGNTIYF
TRBV5-1	NA	NA	TRBJ2-5	TGCGCCAGCAGCTTAGGACAAACTAAAGAGACCCAGTACTTC	CASSLGQTKETQYF
TRBV5-4	NA	NA	TRBJ1-3	TGTGCCAGCAGTCCTGGACCGCCCTCTGGAAACACCATATATTTT	CASSPGPPSGNTIYF
TRBV27	NA	NA	TRBJ2-1	TGTGCCAGCAGCTATCATATTGGAGGTGAGGATGAGCAGTTCTTC	CASSYHIGGEDEQFF
TRBV11-3	NA	NA	TRBJ2-7	TGTGCCAGCAGCTTAGAGTGGGGCGGGTACTACGAGCAGTACTTC	CASSLEWGGYYEQYF
TRBV7-9	once	TRBD2	TRBJ2-3	TGTGCCAGCAGCTTAGGGGGTAGGCGGGAGTATGCAGATACGCAGTATTTT	CASSLGGRREYADTQYF
TRBV6-1	NA	TRBD1	TRBJ2-1	TGTGCCAGCAGTGTACAGGGGGCCGATGAGCAGTTCTTC	CASSVQGADEQFF
TRBV28	NA	TRBD1	TRBJ1-2	TGTGCCAGCCTTAAACCGCAGGGGGCGAGTGGGGTTAACTATGGCTACACCTTC	CASLKPQGASGVNYGYTF
TRBV30	NA	NA	TRBJ1-5	TGTGCCTGGAGTGTGGGTGGCCTTAGCAATCAGCCCCAGCATTTT	CAWSVGGLSNQPQHF
TRBV11-3	once	NA	TRBJ2-1	TGTGCCAGCAGCTTAGGACCTACCGATGAGCAGTTCTTC	CASSLGPTDEQFF
TRBV2	NA	NA	TRBJ2-5	TGTGCCAGCAATTGGCGGAAGGGGGAGACCCAGTACTTC	CASNWRKGETQYF
TRBV11-3	NA	NA	TRBJ2-7	TGTGCCAGCAGCTTAGACGGTTACGTGGAGCAGTACTTC	CASSLDGYVEQYF
TRBV11-2	NA	TRBD2	TRBJ2-3	TGTGCCAGCAGCTCCCCCGGGGGGATACTTAGCACAGATACGCAGTATTTT	CASSSPGGILSTDTQYF
TRBV11-3	NA	NA	TRBJ2-1	TGTGCCAGCAGCCCTCCGGGCCCAGCCTACAATGAGCAGTTCTTC	CASSPPGPAYNEQFF
TRBV5-1	NA	NA	TRBJ1-2	TGCGCCAGCAGCTTGGACACCGGGTCAATAGATGGCTACACCTTC	CASSLDTGSIDGYTF
TRBV18	NA	NA	TRBJ1-2	TGTGCCAGCTCCCCGGGAGAGAACTATGGCTACACCTTC	CASSPGENYGYTF
TRBV2	NA	TRBD1	TRBJ1-5	TGTGCCAGCAGTGAATCCAGGGGGCTTGGCAATCAGCCCCAGCATTTT	CASSESRGLGNQPQHF
TRBV7-6	NA	TRBD2	TRBJ2-7	TGTGCCAGCAGCGTTGGGACTAGCGGGAGTCCCTACGAGCAGTACTTC	CASSVGTSGSPYEQYF
TRBV5-1	NA	NA	TRBJ2-7	TGCGCCAGCAGCAGGGACTACGAGCAGTACTTC	CASSRDYEQYF
TRBV30	NA	NA	TRBJ2-5	TGTGCCTGGAGCTCAGGGACGACCCAGTACTTC	CAWSSGTTQYF
TRBV6-5	NA	NA	TRBJ2-2	TGTGCCAGCAGTTACATCAGGAGAACCGGGGAGCTGTTTTTT	CASSYIRRTGELFF
TRBV29-1	NA	NA	TRBJ1-3	TGCAGCGTTTGGGATAACACCATATATTTT	CSVWDNTIYF
TRBV19	NA	NA	TRBJ2-2	TGTGCCAGTAGTACCCTACGAGGGGCGGGCACCGGGGAGCTGTTTTTT	CASSTLRGAGTGELFF
TRBV11-2	few	TRBD2	TRBJ2-1	TGTGCCAGCAGCTACAACTTAGCGGGCGCCAGCTCCTACAATGAGCAGTTCTTC	CASSYNLAGASSYNEQFF
TRBV5-4	NA	TRBD2	TRBJ2-7	TGTGCCAGCAGCTTACCGGGACTAGCGGGCGAGCAGTACTTC	CASSLPGLAGEQYF
TRBV7-2	few	TRBD2	TRBJ2-1	TGTGCCAGCAGCTTAGATTTCGGGAGGGGGAATGCTAGGGAGCAGTTCTTC	CASSLDFGRGNAREQFF
TRBV7-8	once	NA	TRBJ1-5	TGTGCCAGCAGCCTCCAGGACAGTGCCGGGCCCCAGCATTTT	CASSLQDSAGPQHF
TRBV19	once	NA	TRBJ2-2	TGTGCCAGTAGTACAGAACGGAGCGGGGAGCTGTTTTTT	CASSTERSGELFF
TRBV7-6	NA	NA	TRBJ2-7	TGTGCCAGCAGCTTAAGGGGTGGAGAGCAGTACTTC	CASSLRGGEQYF
TRBV4-1	NA	NA	TRBJ1-1	TGCGCCAGCAGCCAAGATACAGAGGGTGAAGCTTTCTTT	CASSQDTEGEAFF
TRBV18	NA	NA	TRBJ1-2	TGTGCCAGCTCACCATCAGGGGAAAATGGCTACACCTTC	CASSPSGENGYTF
TRBV4-2	once	NA	TRBJ2-7	TGTGCCAGCAGCCACCCAGATTCCTACGAGCAGTACTTC	CASSHPDSYEQYF
TRBV5-6	once	NA	TRBJ2-1	TGTGCCAGCAGCTTCTTTCCGGGTAATGAGCAGTTCTTC	CASSFFPGNEQFF
TRBV19	NA	TRBD1	TRBJ1-5	TGTGCCACGGGACAGGGGGCGGGGAATCAGCCCCAGCATTTT	CATGQGAGNQPQHF
TRBV30	NA	NA	TRBJ1-5	TGTGCCTGGAGTGGGAGCGGGGATCAGCCCCAGCATTTT	CAWSGSGDQPQHF
TRBV28	NA	NA	TRBJ1-1	TGTGCCAGCTTCAGCAGGAATTCAGGGACTGAAGCTTTCTTT	CASFSRNSGTEAFF
TRBV7-6	NA	NA	TRBJ2-7	TGTGCCAGCAGCTTAGGAGGGACCTACGAGCAGTACTTC	CASSLGGTYEQYF